Here is one TCR beta chain with its context. The antigen is undetermined. Profiled with immunoSEQ multiplex PCR; TCRdb holds only in-frame clones, not every one. The sample contains around 45,000 clones, around 85% of which appear only once. This specimen belongs to a study of T cells in tumors after PD-1 blockade. On the study more broadly: No patient had prior checkpoint blockade, systemic immunosuppression, or radiotherapy within 4 weeks. A subset received ongoing vismodegib 150 mg daily alongside anti-PD-1 therapy. Patients received pembrolizumab 200 mg every 3 weeks or cemiplimab 350 mg every 2 weeks.

The CDR3 runs to 14 residues. Germline assignment: CDR1 SNHLY and CDR2 FYNNEI. V dropped 6 bases and J dropped 7; count of bases not matched to a gene: 11. Overall study findings and caveats: About 40% of tumor TCR clonotypes were also found in blood.

The sequence came from a human donor with advanced basal cell or squamous cell carcinoma (not recorded which). The V call is TRBV2, the J call TRBJ2-7, with 8 bases that match TRBD1. The sequencing here drew on PBMCs, taken before anti-PD-1 therapy. The CDR3 region has the DNA TGTGCCAGCAGCCTTGGACAGGGACAAGGAGAGCAGTACTTC. Translated, it gives CASSLGQGQGEQYF.